This TCR beta chain was recovered during a study of patients and donors after allogeneic stem cell transplantation. TCRdb used MiXCR to reprocess the RT-PCR reads, holding one entry per CDR3 protein. The sample shows roughly 880,000 distinct CDR3 sequences, over 15% of them seen only once. Germline V lookup: CDR1 SGHTA, CDR2 FQGNSA. J was trimmed by 2 bases and V by 3 bases; bases with no gene match: 10. The CDR3 has 17 amino acids. Material for sequencing was blood, either unsorted or a sorted T cell fraction (not recorded which). This chain joins TRBV7-2 and TRBJ2-1, with 7 bases identical to TRBD2. The sequence was collected from a human donor who was either an allogeneic HSCT recipient or a stem cell or donor lymphocyte infusion donor (not recorded which). It is not recorded whose cells these are; they may come from a transplant donor. For the CDR3, the DNA is TGTGCCAGCAGCTTTAGAAGCACAGCGGGGCCCTACAATGAGCAGTTCTTC. As protein: CASSFRSTAGPYNEQFF. The full variable domain, in which reference TRBV7-2 and TRBJ2-1 provide the parts outside the CDR3, is GAGVSQSPSNKVTEKGKDVELRCDPISGHTALYWYRQSLGQGLEFLIYFQGNSAPDKSGLPSDRFSAERTGGSVSTLTIQRTQQEDSAVYLCASSFRSTAGPYNEQFFGPGTRLTVL.